This entry describes one T cell receptor beta chain. Germline V lookup: CDR1 LNHDA, CDR2 SQIVND (reference sequence). This CDR3 is built from 14 residues. V trimming: 5 bases; J trimming: 5 bases; junction bases outside the gene matches: 4. Method: immunoSEQ multiplex PCR; TCRdb's copy keeps in-frame clones and lacks some. The table shows about 2.1 million clones, with 93% occurring only once. This entry belongs to a study of shared clonotypes between healthy human individuals. Terminally differentiated effector memory CD45RA+ cells were excluded by CCR7 positive selection of CD45RO-negative cells. The clonotype comes from a man aged 18 to 30 in good health. Some clones in this sample may be carry-over from other donors' samples. The chain carries TRBV19 and TRBJ2-2; 8 nucleotides align to TRBD2. Sequenced input: naive CD8+ T cells from PBMCs. The CDR3 DNA reads as TGTGCCAGTAGTGGGGTAGCGGGGACCGGGGAGCTGTTTTTT. It specifies CASSGVAGTGELFF.